This T cell receptor (beta chain) derives from a study of T cell responses to AZD1222 COVID-19 vaccine (dated by TCRdb to 2020 to 2023). Looking at the study overall: AZD1222 recipients given second doses at about 4 weeks or at about 12 weeks were pooled, since spike-specific TCR depth and breadth were not found to differ between the two schedules. A total of 230 to 250 trial participants underwent TCR sequencing, of whom about 200 received two doses of AZD1222 and about 25 received two doses of the MenACWY control vaccine. Trial participants were enrolled into age subgroups of 18-55, 56-69 and 70-plus years, which contained about 150, 28 and 57 TCR-sequenced participants, respectively.

What the authors observed across the whole study: No day 14 peak-response samples were available, so repertoires were characterized only after the peak T cell response. Most participants were white British and females outnumbered males, and the authors suggested that clonal diversity may have been underestimated. The 56-69-year group was small, and its depth increase did not reach significance, likely because of low power. Nearly half of unique spike-specific TCRs reportedly recognized epitopes outside regions mutated in the B.1.351 and B.1.1.7 variants. Only a handful of AZD1222 recipients were SARS-CoV-2 seropositive at baseline, limiting conclusions about previously exposed vaccinees. CD4 TCRs associated with the vaccine covered the entire spike protein, and the dominant responses were in regions 160-218 and 743-854. After two AZD1222 doses, both the breadth and the depth of spike-specific TCRs were significantly higher than at day 0 and than in MenACWY recipients.

Comment on this clone: Its target antigen remains unknown. No base quality values were provided; no much bigger clone lies one nucleotide off.

The CDR3 regions of human TCRbeta chains were subjected to immunosequencing. Regarding the original processing steps: TCRs in the repertoires were matched against a reference library of SARS-CoV-2-specific TCRs that had been generated with the MIRA antigen-specificity platform. Breadth was defined as the fraction of unique TCRs that were SARS-CoV-2-associated. Depth was defined as the fraction of total T cells that were SARS-CoV-2-associated. Using the MIRA data, every spike-specific TCR was mapped to the spike region that the TCR reacted to and assigned to either a CD4 or a CD8 class. Log10-transformed breadth and depth values were compared by one-way ANOVA with Sidak's multiple comparisons tests. The immuneACCESS repertoire file appears here via TCRdb, limited to in-frame rearrangements. These files lack a portion of the clones; in checked studies, under half of the deficit traces to unresolved V genes, and the cause of the others is not known. V, J and clone size are taken as reported in that table, and D and trimming were inferred from the DNA itself. The sample profile shows 110,000 to 150,000 clones; about 92% of them were found once. The ten top clones hold roughly 3.1% of the sample.

This sample's time point label indicates: baseline before first vaccination. Vaccinee samples came from UK trials COV001 and COV002, including a single-blind randomized controlled phase 2/3 trial of AZD1222 (ChAdOx1 nCoV-19) in healthy adults. Trial participant PBMC samples were collected at day 0 and day 28 after the second dose for TCRbeta chain sequencing. As encoded in the germline V gene, CDR1 is MNHEY while CDR2 is SVGAGI. Germline trimming: 6 bases from V, 4 bases from J; junction bases outside gene matches: 8. The CDR3 contains 14 residues, cysteine and phenylalanine counted. Only CDR3 DNA remains: 42 bases, in frame from the first base.

The TCR sequence derives from an adult in good health. This sample comprised peripheral blood, obtained on day 0 of AZD1222 vaccination. The V and J genes are TRBV6-5 and TRBJ1-1; TRBD1 fits 7 bases in the junction. The CDR3 loop reads CASSQTGRGTEAFF. In nucleotides, the sequence is TGTGCCAGCAGCCAGACAGGGCGCGGCACTGAAGCTTTCTTT.